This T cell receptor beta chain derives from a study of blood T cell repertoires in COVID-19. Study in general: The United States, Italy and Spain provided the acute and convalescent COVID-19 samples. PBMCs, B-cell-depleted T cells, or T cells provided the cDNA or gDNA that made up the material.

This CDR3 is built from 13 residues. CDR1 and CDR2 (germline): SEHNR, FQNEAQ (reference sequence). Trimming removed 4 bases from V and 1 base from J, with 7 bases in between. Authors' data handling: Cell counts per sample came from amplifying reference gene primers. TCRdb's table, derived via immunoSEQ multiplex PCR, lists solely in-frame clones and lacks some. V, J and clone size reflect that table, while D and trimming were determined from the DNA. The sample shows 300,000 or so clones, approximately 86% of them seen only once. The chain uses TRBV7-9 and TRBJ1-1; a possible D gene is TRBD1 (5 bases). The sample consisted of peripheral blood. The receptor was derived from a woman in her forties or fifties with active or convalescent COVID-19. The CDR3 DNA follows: TGTGCCAGCAGCTATACAGGGAACACTGAAGCTTTCTTT. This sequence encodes CASSYTGNTEAFF.